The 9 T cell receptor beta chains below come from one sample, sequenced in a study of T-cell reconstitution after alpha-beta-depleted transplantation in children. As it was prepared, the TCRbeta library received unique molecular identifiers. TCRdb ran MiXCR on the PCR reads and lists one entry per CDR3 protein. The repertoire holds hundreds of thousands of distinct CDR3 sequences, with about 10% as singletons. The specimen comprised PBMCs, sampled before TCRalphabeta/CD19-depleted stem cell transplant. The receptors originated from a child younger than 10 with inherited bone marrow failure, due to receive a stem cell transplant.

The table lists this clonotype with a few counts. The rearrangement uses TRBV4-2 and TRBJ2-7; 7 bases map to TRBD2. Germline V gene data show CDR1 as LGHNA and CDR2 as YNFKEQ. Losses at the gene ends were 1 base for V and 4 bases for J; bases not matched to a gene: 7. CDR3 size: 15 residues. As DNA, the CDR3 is TGTGCCAGCAGCCAAGGGGGGGAGGGCTGGTACGAGCAGTACTTC. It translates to CASSQGGEGWYEQYF.

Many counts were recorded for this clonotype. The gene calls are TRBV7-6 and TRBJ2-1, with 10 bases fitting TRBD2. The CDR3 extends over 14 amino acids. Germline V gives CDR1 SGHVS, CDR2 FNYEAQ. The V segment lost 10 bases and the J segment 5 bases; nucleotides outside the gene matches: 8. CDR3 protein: CATALAGAHNEQFF. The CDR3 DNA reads TGTGCCACAGCCCTAGCGGGAGCCCACAATGAGCAGTTCTTC.

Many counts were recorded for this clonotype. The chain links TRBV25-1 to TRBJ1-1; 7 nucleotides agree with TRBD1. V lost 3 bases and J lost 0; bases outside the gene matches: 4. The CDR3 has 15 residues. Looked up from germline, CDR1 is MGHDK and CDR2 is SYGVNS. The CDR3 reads CASSETGMLNTEAFF. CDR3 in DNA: TGTGCCAGCAGTGAGACAGGGATGTTGAACACTGAAGCTTTCTTT.

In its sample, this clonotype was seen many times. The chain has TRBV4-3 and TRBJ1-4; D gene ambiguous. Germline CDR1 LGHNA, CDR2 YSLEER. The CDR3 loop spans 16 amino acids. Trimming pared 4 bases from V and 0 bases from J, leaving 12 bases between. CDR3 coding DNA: TGCGCCAGCAGCCCATCCCGCTTTGCAACTAATGAAAAACTGTTTTTT. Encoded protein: CASSPSRFATNEKLFF.

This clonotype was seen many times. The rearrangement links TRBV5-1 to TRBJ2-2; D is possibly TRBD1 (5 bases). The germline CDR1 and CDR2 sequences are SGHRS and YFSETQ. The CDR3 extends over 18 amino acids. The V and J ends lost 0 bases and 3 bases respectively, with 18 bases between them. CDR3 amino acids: CASSLEGYREGYTGELFF. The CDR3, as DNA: TGCGCCAGCAGCTTGGAGGGGTATCGTGAAGGGTACACCGGGGAGCTGTTTTTT.

The CDR3 here is CATSRDRHADTQYF. The DNA of the CDR3 is TGTGCCACCAGCAGAGATAGACACGCAGATACGCAGTATTTT. V usage is TRBV15 and J usage is TRBJ2-3; D call uncertain. CDR1 is LNHNV and CDR2 is YYDKDF in the germline V gene (reference sequence). The CDR3 is 14 amino acids. The V and J ends lost 0 bases and 4 bases respectively, with 8 bases between them.

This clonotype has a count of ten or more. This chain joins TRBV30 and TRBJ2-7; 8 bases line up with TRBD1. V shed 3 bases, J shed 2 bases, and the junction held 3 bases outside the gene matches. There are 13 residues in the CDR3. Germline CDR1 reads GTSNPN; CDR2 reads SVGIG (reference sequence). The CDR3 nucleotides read TGTGCCTGGAGCTGGGGACAGGCCTACGAGCAGTACTTC. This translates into CAWSWGQAYEQYF.

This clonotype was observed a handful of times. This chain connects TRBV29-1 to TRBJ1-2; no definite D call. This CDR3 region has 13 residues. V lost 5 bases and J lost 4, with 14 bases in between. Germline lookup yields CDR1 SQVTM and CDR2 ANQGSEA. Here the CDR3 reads CSVLLATGYGYTF. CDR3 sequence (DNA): TGCAGCGTTTTGTTGGCAACTGGCTATGGCTACACCTTC. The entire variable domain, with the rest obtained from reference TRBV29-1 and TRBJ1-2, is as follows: SAVISQKPSRDICQRGTSLTIQCQVDSQVTMMFWYRQQPGQSLTLIATANQGSEATYESGFVIDKFPISRPNLTFSTLTVSNMSPEDSSIYLCSVLLATGYGYTFGSGTRLTVV.

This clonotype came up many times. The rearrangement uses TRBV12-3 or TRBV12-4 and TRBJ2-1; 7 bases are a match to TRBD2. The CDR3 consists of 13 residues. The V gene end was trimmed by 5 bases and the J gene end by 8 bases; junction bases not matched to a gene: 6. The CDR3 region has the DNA TGTGCCAGCAGTGGGAGACTAGCCCATGAGCAGTTCTTC. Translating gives CASSGRLAHEQFF.